These 18 T cell receptor beta chains came from one sample sequenced in a study of OX40 agonist ivuxolimab in advanced cancers. Here immunoSEQ multiplex PCR was the method, and the copy in TCRdb shows in-frame clones only, minus some. This table has over 45,000 clones, approximately 83% appearing once. The material sequenced was CD4+ or CD8+ T cells sorted from blood, taken in a trial of the OX40 agonist ivuxolimab. Receptor source: an adult with an advanced solid tumor such as melanoma, head and neck, liver or kidney cancer.

The gene calls are TRBV7-8 and TRBJ2-2; D gene ambiguous. This CDR3 has 15 residues. Trimming took off 0 bases at V and 2 bases at J, with 7 bases between the two ends. Germline V lookup: CDR1 SGHVS, CDR2 FQNEAQ. The CDR3 bases are TGTGCCAGCAGCTTAGCACAGACTAACACCGGGGAGCTGTTTTTT. This encodes CASSLAQTNTGELFF.

The J gene is TRBJ2-6, the V gene TRBV18; 7 bases agree with TRBD1. The CDR3 is 16 residues long. The germline CDR1 and CDR2 sequences are KGHSH and LQKENI. J lost 3 bases, V lost 4 bases, and 6 bases had no gene match. The CDR3: CASSLIQGSGANVLTF. For the CDR3, the DNA is TGTGCCAGCTCACTTATACAGGGGAGTGGGGCCAACGTCCTGACTTTC.

This clone appeared a few times. The chain employs TRBV19 and TRBJ1-4; D gene unclear. Germline V lookup: CDR1 LNHDA, CDR2 SQIVND (reference sequence). V dropped 9 bases and J dropped 5 bases, with 13 bases sitting between them. The CDR3 totals 13 residues. The CDR3 nucleotides are TGTGCCAGCGGGGAAGGCGGGAATGAAAAACTGTTTTTT. Protein product: CASGEGGNEKLFF.

This chain uses TRBV18 with TRBJ1-2, with 8 nucleotides matching TRBD1. The CDR3 spans 14 residues. Germline CDR1 KGHSH, CDR2 LQKENI. J gave up 0 bases and V 4 bases, and 1 base lay outside the gene matches. CDR3 sequence reads: CASSLQGANYGYTF. For the CDR3, the DNA is TGTGCCAGCTCACTACAGGGGGCTAACTATGGCTACACCTTC.

The rearrangement joins TRBV7-6 to TRBJ2-5; D call uncertain. The V gene lost 3 bases and the J gene lost 4 bases, with 9 bases spanning the gap. Germline values: CDR1 SGHVS, CDR2 FNYEAQ. The CDR3 is 13 residues long. Here the CDR3 reads CASSFSYGETQYF. The CDR3 DNA sequence: TGTGCCAGCAGCTTTAGCTACGGAGAGACCCAGTACTTC.

This rearrangement joins TRBV21-1 to TRBJ1-5. TRBV21-1 is recorded as a pseudogene. The CDR3 extends over 20 amino acids. In nucleotides, the CDR3 is TGTGCCAGCAGCAAACGAAGAGGCGATGTCCCGGATACGAACAATCAGCCCCAGCATTTT. Its translation: CASSKRRGDVPDTNNQPQHF.

The chain is built from TRBV4-3 and TRBJ2-2; tentatively, D is TRBD2 (6 bases). Trimming removed 0 bases at V and 1 base at J, with 9 bases between. The CDR3 loop spans 16 amino acids. Germline V lookup: CDR1 LGHNA, CDR2 YSLEER. This CDR3 is CASSQEVGLNTGELFF. The CDR3 DNA reads TGCGCCAGCAGCCAAGAGGTGGGACTGAACACCGGGGAGCTGTTTTTT.

The chain joins TRBV7-2 to TRBJ1-2; 7 bases map to TRBD1. The CDR3 covers 14 residues. Trimming cost V 5 bases and J 4 bases; bases outside gene matches: 7. Germline V gene data show CDR1 as SGHTA and CDR2 as FQGNSA. The CDR3 reads CASSPGGWAYGYTF. Here the CDR3 DNA reads TGTGCCAGCAGCCCAGGGGGGTGGGCCTATGGCTACACCTTC.

This chain joins TRBV30 and TRBJ1-1, with D maybe TRBD1 (5 bases). This CDR3 contains 13 residues. From germline, CDR1 is GTSNPN and CDR2 SVGIG (reference sequence). V lost 3 bases and J 4 bases, leaving 12 bases between the germline ends. The CDR3 bases are TGTGCCTGGAGACCAAAGGGGCGCACTGAAGCTTTCTTT. This translates into CAWRPKGRTEAFF.

The gene calls are TRBV15 and TRBJ2-3; no reliable D call. V lost 1 base to trimming and J lost 0 bases, with 11 bases between them. From germline, CDR1 is LNHNV and CDR2 YYDKDF (reference sequence). The CDR3 is made up of 16 amino acids. CDR3 sequence: CATSRGGPKSTDTQYF. CDR3 sequence (DNA): TGTGCCACCAGCAGAGGCGGACCTAAAAGCACAGATACGCAGTATTTT.

V is TRBV5-1 and J is TRBJ2-7, with 9 bases lining up with TRBD1. With 4 bases clipped from V and 4 bases from J, the junction kept 6 bases outside the gene matches. This CDR3 comprises 14 residues. Germline loops: CDR1 SGHRS, CDR2 YFSETQ. CDR3 sequence reads: CASSVQGARYEQYF. The DNA for the CDR3 is TGCGCCAGCAGCGTACAGGGGGCGCGTTACGAGCAGTACTTC.

The V gene is TRBV11-2, the J gene TRBJ2-7; a weak D match, TRBD2 (5 bases). V dropped 5 bases and J dropped 2 bases, with 16 bases sitting between them. Germline loops: CDR1 SGHAT, CDR2 FQNNGV. The CDR3 has 15 amino acids. The chain's CDR3 is CASSPLRRSAYEQYF. In DNA form, the CDR3 reads TGTGCCAGCAGCCCCTTAAGGAGGTCCGCCTACGAGCAGTACTTC.

The chain couples TRBV4-1 to TRBJ2-3; D not certain. V was cut by 0 bases and J by 5 bases, with 9 bases left in between. The CDR3 is made up of 14 amino acids. CDR1 is MGHRA and CDR2 is YSYEKL in the germline V gene. CDR3 nucleotide sequence: TGCGCCAGCAGCCAAGATGCACTTCGAGATACGCAGTATTTT. Protein product: CASSQDALRDTQYF.

The V call is TRBV6-5, the J call TRBJ2-1, with D perhaps matching TRBD1 (5 bases). Germline assignment: CDR1 MNHEY and CDR2 SVGAGI. With 6 bases removed from V and 4 bases from J, the gap between germline ends came to 10 bases. The CDR3 runs to 13 residues. CDR3 residues: CASRRDSYNEQFF. The DNA of the CDR3 is TGTGCCAGCAGGAGAGACAGTTACAATGAGCAGTTCTTC.

This chain links TRBV7-9 with TRBJ2-1; tentatively, D is TRBD1 (6 bases). CDR3 length equals 14 residues. The V gene lost 6 bases and the J gene lost 3 bases, with 12 bases spanning the gap. The germline V gene has CDR1 SEHNR and CDR2 FQNEAQ (reference sequence). CDR3 sequence (DNA): TGTGCCAGCAGTCAGGGGATCATCTACAATGAGCAGTTCTTC. It encodes CASSQGIIYNEQFF.

The chain is built from TRBV4-1 and TRBJ1-4; the D is unclear. V was cut by 1 base and J by 0 bases, with 15 bases left in between. Germline CDR1 and CDR2: MGHRA and YSYEKL. There are 18 residues in the CDR3. The CDR3 DNA follows: TGCGCCAGCAGCCAAGCGAAGGGTTTAACTGCAACTAATGAAAAACTGTTTTTT. Translated, it gives CASSQAKGLTATNEKLFF.

The sample holds a few counts of this clone. The same CDR3 also results from other DNA sequences found in this sample. The chain uses TRBV27 and TRBJ1-5, with D unclear. Trimming shortened V by 10 bases and J by 6 bases, and 16 bases separated the two germline ends. The CDR3 runs to 13 residues. CDR1 and CDR2 (germline): MNHEY, SMNVEV (reference sequence). In DNA, the CDR3 is TGTGCCACTGCTGGTGGGCCACTTCAGCCCCAGCATTTT. Translating gives CATAGGPLQPQHF.

This chain joins TRBV6-6 and TRBJ1-2; the D gene is possibly TRBD1 (5 bases). Germline V CDR1 and CDR2: MNHNY, SVGAGI (reference sequence). Trimming removed 7 bases at V and 8 bases at J, with 17 bases between. CDR3 size: 13 residues. CDR3 sequence (DNA): TGTGCCAGCACACGACAGCCCCTCGGGGGCTACACCTTC. It is translated as CASTRQPLGGYTF.